This record covers a single T cell receptor (beta chain). The antigen remains undetermined. V was clipped by 4 bases and J by 0 bases, with 28 bases between them. The CDR3 sequence is 21 residues long. The germline V gene has CDR1 SGHRS and CDR2 YFSETQ. MiXCR was run by TCRdb on the RACE reads, yielding one entry per CDR3 protein. The table shows tens of thousands of distinct CDR3 sequences, with approximately 12% occurring only once. The sample belongs to a study of human T cells and chemical hapten exposure. Findings of the study overall: More PT1 expanded TCRs went with higher patch test scores. Against controls, expanded TCRs gave rise to significantly more large CDR3 similarity clusters.

The time point is: patch test 3, about 24 weeks after DPC sensitization. Indicated treatment: therapeutic diphenylcyclopropenone sensitization with weekly scalp DPC. This sample comprised whole blood, obtained in connection with sensitization to the hapten diphenylcyclopropenone (DPC). The chain links TRBV5-1 to TRBJ1-4; D gene unclear. The TCR comes from a woman in her forties or fifties with alopecia areata. Some clones in this sample may be carry-over from other donors' samples. Here the CDR3 reads CASSSKTPGPILPSTNEKLFF. The CDR3 coding sequence is TGCGCCAGCAGCAGTAAGACCCCGGGTCCCATTCTCCCCTCAACTAATGAAAAACTGTTTTTT.